Detailed here is one T cell receptor (beta chain). CDR3 length equals 14 residues. Per the germline V gene, CDR1 is SGHRS and CDR2 is YFSETQ. The V gene lost 1 base and the J gene lost 3 bases, with 7 bases spanning the gap. The entry originates in a study of tumor-infiltrating lymphocytes in oesophageal squamous cell carcinoma. TCRdb independently ran MiXCR on the PCR reads; one entry per CDR3 protein. Of 15,000 to 20,000 distinct CDR3 sequences listed, approximately 47% are singletons. This rearrangement joins TRBV5-1 to TRBJ2-2; D gene uncertain. This TCR was recovered from a female donor with esophageal squamous cell carcinoma. The sample consisted of normal esophageal tissue next to the tumor. The CDR3 sequence: CASSLFSDTGELFF. The DNA for the CDR3 is TGCGCCAGCAGCTTGTTCAGCGACACCGGGGAGCTGTTTTTT. Full variable domain (outside the CDR3, taken from reference TRBV5-1 and TRBJ2-2): KAGVTQTPRYLIKTRGQQVTLSCSPISGHRSVSWYQQTPGQGLQFLFEYFSETQRNKGNFPGRFSGRQFSNSRSEMNVSTLELGDSALYLCASSLFSDTGELFFGEGSRLTVL.